This T cell receptor beta chain stems from a study of CD8+ T cells in alopecia areata. Study-wide findings and caveats: Sequencing of scalp tissue also captures the resident alphabeta T cells of normal skin.

This CDR3 is built from 15 residues. V dropped 1 base and J dropped 8; count of bases not matched to a gene: 9. Germline V gene sequence: CDR1 SGDLS, CDR2 YYNGEE. On this clone: Its antigen remains unknown.

Reverse transcribed after extraction, RNA yielded cDNA as the sequencing template. TCRdb's copy holds only in-frame clones and misses some; the assay was immunoSEQ multiplex PCR. Of about 200,000 clones detected, around three fifths appear once; the ten largest clones hold roughly 5%. It was from PBMCs that CD4+ and CD8+ T cells were sorted. Material: CD8+ T cells sorted from blood. The chain is built from TRBV9 and TRBJ2-4; 7 bases are a match to TRBD1. The TCR sequence derives from a human donor in good health. CDR3 in DNA: TGTGCCAGCAGCGTAAAGTCGAGACAGGGATACATTCAGTACTTC. It specifies CASSVKSRQGYIQYF.